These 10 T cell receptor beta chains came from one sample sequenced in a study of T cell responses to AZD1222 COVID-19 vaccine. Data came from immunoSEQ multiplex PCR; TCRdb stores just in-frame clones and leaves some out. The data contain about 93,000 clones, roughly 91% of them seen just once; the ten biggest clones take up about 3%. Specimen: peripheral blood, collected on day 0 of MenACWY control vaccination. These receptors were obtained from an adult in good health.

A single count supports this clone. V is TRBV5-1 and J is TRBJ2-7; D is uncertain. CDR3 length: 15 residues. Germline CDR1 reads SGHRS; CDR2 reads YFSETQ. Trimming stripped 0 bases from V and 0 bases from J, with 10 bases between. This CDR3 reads CASSLAWGRSYEQYF. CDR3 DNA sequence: TGCGCCAGCAGCTTGGCTTGGGGTCGCTCCTACGAGCAGTACTTC.

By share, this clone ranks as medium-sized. The CDR3 nucleotides read TGTGCCAGCAGCGACGGGACAGGGTTCGGGACTGAAGCTTTCTTT. This gives the protein CASSDGTGFGTEAFF. The genes are TRBV9 and TRBJ1-1, with 9 bases fitting TRBD1. Germline V gene data show CDR1 as SGDLS and CDR2 as YYNGEE. The CDR3 is 15 residues long. With V trimmed by 3 bases and J by 5 bases, 8 bases remained unmatched.

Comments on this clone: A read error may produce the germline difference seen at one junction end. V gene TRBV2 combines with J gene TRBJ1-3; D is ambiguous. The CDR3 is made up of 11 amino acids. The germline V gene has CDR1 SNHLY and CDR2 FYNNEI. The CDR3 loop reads CASSETGRFLF. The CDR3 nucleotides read TGTGCCAGCAGTGAAACTGGACGCTTCCTTTTT.

CDR3 amino acids: CASSFGAGQPQHF. CDR3 sequence (DNA): TGTGCCAGCAGTTTTGGGGCCGGGCAGCCCCAGCATTTT. This sequence joins TRBV27 and TRBJ1-5, with D perhaps TRBD1 (5 bases). From germline, CDR1 is MNHEY and CDR2 SMNVEV (reference sequence). Deletions cut 3 bases from V and 7 bases from J, with 10 bases between. CDR3 size: 13 residues.

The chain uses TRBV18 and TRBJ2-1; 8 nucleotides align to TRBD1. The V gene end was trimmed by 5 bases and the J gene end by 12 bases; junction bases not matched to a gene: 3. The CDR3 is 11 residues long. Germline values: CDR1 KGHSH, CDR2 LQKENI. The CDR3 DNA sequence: TGTGCCAGCTCAAAAGGGACAGGGCAGTTCTTC. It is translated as CASSKGTGQFF.

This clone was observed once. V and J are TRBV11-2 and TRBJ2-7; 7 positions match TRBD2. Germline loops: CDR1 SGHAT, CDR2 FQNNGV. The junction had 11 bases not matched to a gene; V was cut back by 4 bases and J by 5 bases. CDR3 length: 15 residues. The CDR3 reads CASSSLRAGEHEQYF. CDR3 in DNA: TGTGCCAGCAGCTCCCTTCGGGCGGGGGAGCACGAGCAGTACTTC.

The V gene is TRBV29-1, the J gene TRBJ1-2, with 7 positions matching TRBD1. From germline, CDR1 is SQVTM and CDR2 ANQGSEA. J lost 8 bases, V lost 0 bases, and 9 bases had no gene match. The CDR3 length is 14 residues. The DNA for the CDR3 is TGCAGCGTTGAAGACAGGGACAGAACGAGGGGCTACACCTTC. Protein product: CSVEDRDRTRGYTF.

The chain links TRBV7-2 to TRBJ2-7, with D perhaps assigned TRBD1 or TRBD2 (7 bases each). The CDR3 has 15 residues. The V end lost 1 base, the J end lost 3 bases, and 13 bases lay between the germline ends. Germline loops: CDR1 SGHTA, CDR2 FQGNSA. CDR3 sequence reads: CASSLVPGGDYEQYF. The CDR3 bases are TGTGCCAGCAGCTTAGTCCCAGGGGGGGACTACGAGCAGTACTTC.

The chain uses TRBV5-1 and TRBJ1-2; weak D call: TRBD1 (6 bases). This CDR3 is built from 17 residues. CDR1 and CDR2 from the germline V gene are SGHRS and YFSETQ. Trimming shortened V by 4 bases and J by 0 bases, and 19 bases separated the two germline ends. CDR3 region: CASSPGTLGWTNYGYTF. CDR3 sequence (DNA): TGCGCCAGCAGCCCCGGGACACTTGGGTGGACTAACTATGGCTACACCTTC.

CDR3 protein: CASSSDRLNTEAFF. CDR3 sequence (DNA): TGTGCCAGCAGCTCCGACAGGCTGAACACTGAAGCTTTCTTT. This chain joins TRBV11-2 and TRBJ1-1, with a possible D match to TRBD1 (6 bases). Trimming took 4 bases from V and 0 from J, leaving 9 bases between them. There are 14 residues in the CDR3. Germline lookup yields CDR1 SGHAT and CDR2 FQNNGV.